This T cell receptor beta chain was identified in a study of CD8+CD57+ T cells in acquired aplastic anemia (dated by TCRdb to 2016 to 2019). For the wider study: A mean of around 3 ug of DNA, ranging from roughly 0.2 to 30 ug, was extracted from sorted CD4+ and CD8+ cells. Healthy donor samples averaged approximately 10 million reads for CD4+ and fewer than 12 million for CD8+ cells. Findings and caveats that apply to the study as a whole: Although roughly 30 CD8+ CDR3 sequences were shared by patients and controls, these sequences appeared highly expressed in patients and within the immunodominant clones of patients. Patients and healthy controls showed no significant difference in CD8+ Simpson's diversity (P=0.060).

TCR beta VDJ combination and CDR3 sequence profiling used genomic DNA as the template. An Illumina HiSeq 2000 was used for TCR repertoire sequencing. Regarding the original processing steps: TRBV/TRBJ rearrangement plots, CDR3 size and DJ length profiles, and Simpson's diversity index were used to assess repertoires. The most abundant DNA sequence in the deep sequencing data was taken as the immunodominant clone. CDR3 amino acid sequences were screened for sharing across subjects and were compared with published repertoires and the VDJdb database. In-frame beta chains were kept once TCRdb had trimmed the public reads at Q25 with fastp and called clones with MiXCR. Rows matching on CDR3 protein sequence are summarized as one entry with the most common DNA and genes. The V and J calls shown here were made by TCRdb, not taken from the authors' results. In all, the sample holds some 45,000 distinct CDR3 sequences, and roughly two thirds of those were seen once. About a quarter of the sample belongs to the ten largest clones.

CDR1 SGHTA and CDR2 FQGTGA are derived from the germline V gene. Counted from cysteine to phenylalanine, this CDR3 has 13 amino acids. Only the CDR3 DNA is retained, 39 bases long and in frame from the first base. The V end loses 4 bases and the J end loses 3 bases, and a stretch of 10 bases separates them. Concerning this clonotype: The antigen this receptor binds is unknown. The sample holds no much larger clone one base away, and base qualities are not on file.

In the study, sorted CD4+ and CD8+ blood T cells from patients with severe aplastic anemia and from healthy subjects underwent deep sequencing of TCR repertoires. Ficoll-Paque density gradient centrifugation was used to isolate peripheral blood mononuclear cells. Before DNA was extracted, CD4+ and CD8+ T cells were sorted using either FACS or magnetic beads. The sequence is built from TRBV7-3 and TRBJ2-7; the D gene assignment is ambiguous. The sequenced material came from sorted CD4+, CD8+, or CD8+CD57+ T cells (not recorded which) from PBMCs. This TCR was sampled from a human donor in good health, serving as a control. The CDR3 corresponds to CASSSGPVYEQYF. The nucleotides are TGTGCCAGCAGCTCTGGACCCGTCTACGAGCAGTACTTC.